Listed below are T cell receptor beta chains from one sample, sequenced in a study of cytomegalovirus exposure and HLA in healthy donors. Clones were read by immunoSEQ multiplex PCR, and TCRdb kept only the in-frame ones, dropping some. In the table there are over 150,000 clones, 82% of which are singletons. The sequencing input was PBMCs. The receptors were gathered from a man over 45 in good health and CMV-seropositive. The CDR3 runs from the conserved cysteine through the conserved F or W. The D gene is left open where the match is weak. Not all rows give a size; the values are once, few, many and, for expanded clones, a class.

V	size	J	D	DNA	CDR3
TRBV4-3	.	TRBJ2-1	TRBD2	TGCGCCAGCAGCCAAGAGGTACACGGGGGGGCCTACAATGAGCAGTTCTTC	CASSQEVHGGAYNEQFF
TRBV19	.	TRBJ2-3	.	TGTGCCAGTAGTCCGAAACAGGGCATCACAGATACGCAGTATTTT	CASSPKQGITDTQYF
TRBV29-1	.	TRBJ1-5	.	TGCAGCGTACCCGGGGGGCCGGGCAATCAGCCCCAGCATTTT	CSVPGGPGNQPQHF
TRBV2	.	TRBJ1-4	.	TGTGCCAGCAGTGAGAGAACAGGGTTCACTAATGAAAAACTGTTTTTT	CASSERTGFTNEKLFF
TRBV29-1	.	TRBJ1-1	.	TGCAGCGTCTCTCATACAAAGAACACTGAAGCTTTCTTT	CSVSHTKNTEAFF
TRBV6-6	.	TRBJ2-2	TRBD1	TGTGCCAGCAGTTACCCTAGACAGGGGGGCACCGGGGAGCTGTTTTTT	CASSYPRQGGTGELFF
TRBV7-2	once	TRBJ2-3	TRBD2	TGTGCCAGCAGCTTAAGACTAGCGGGGGGCACAGATACGCAGTATTTT	CASSLRLAGGTDTQYF
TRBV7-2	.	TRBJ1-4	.	TGTGCCAGCAGCTTAGTGGACACCTCTAATGAAAAACTGTTTTTT	CASSLVDTSNEKLFF
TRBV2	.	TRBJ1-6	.	TGTGCCAGCAGCTCGCGGACGGGAGGTGACTCACCCCTCCACTTT	CASSSRTGGDSPLHF
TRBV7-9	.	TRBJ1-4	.	TGTGCCAGCAGCTTATTAGCAACTAATGAAAAACTGTTTTTT	CASSLLATNEKLFF
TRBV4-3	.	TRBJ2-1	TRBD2	TGCGCCAGCAGCCTTGGGACTAGTTCGGATGAGCAGTTCTTC	CASSLGTSSDEQFF
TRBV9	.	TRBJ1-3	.	TGTGCCAGCAGCCCCCGTCTGGGGGGGGGAAACACCATATATTTT	CASSPRLGGGNTIYF
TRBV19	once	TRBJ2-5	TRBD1	TGTGCCAGTAGTATTGGCCAGGGGGCTTATTCGGGCCAAGAGACCCAGTACTTC	CASSIGQGAYSGQETQYF
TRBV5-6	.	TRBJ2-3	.	TGTGCCAGCAGCTTAGACAGAAGGACAGATACGCAGTATTTT	CASSLDRRTDTQYF
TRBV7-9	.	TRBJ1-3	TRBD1	TGTGCCAGCAGCCCAGGGGGCAGGTCAGCTGGAAACACCATATATTTT	CASSPGGRSAGNTIYF
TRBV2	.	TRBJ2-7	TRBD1	TGTGCCAGCAGTGACGGGACAGGGGCCTACGAGCAGTACTTC	CASSDGTGAYEQYF
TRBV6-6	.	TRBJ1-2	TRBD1	TGTGCCAGCAGTTACCCTTCGGGACAGTGGACAGATGGCTACACCTTC	CASSYPSGQWTDGYTF
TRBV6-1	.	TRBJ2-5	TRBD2	TGTGCCAGCAGTGAAGTGGCGGGGGGAGGGAAAGAGACCCAGTACTTC	CASSEVAGGGKETQYF
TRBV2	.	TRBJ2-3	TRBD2	TGTGCCAGCAGGAAAGGAGCGGGAGGGCCGGTGGATACGCAGTATTTT	CASRKGAGGPVDTQYF
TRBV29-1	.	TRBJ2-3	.	TGCAGCGTTGAGAGGGGCGCGGGGTCAGATACGCAGTATTTT	CSVERGAGSDTQYF
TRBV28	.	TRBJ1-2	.	TGTGCCAGCAGGGAAGGGACACCGGGTGGCTACACCTTC	CASREGTPGGYTF
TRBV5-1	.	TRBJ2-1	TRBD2	TGCGCCAGCAGCTTGTCCGCAAGACGGGAGGGTGAGCAGTTCTTC	CASSLSARREGEQFF
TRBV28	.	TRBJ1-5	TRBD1	TGTGCCAGCAGGACCCCGACGGGACAGACTAGCAATCAGCCCCAGCATTTT	CASRTPTGQTSNQPQHF
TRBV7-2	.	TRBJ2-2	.	TGTGCCAGCAACTTAGTCGGCAGGTTAACCGGGGAGCTGTTTTTT	CASNLVGRLTGELFF
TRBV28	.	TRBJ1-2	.	TGTGCCAGCAGTCGGACAGACCTTTTAGGCTACACCTTC	CASSRTDLLGYTF
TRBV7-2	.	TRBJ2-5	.	TGTGCCAGCAGCTCAGGCCGGGGAGCAGAGACCCAGTACTTC	CASSSGRGAETQYF